The present T cell receptor (beta chain) was sequenced within a study of blood T cell repertoires in COVID-19. The length of the CDR3 is 18 residues. Germline loops: CDR1 MNHNS, CDR2 SASEGT. Losses at the gene ends were 4 bases for V and 0 bases for J; bases not matched to a gene: 12. This table comes from immunoSEQ multiplex PCR, and its TCRdb copy is limited to in-frame clones, with some not included. The repertoire includes 120,000 or so clones, 84% of them detected once, and roughly an eighth sits in the top ten. The chain employs TRBV6-1 and TRBJ1-3; TRBD1 agrees at 7 bases. Sequenced input: peripheral blood. The receptor was derived from a woman in her twenties or thirties who had recovered from COVID-19. CDR3 nucleotide sequence: TGTGCCAGCAGTGCGACGACCCCGACAGGGAACTCTGGAAACACCATATATTTT. Translation: CASSATTPTGNSGNTIYF.